Following are 22 T cell receptor beta chains from one sample sequenced in a study of Graves' ophthalmopathy and Graves' hyperthyroidism. RNA transcripts were the template, and TCR beta CDR3 regions were amplified from them. An opening RT-PCR round employed HTBI primers and preceded a second-round multiplex PCR. TCRdb re-derived calls from the multiplex PCR reads in MiXCR, one entry per CDR3 protein. The sample shows fewer than 600,000 distinct CDR3 sequences, around an eighth of them seen only once. The sample taken for sequencing was blood. The receptors stem from a young woman with Graves' ophthalmopathy.

Notes on this clonotype: Since no conserved phenylalanine or tryptophan closes the CDR3, a read error is the likely cause. V gene TRBV3-1 combines with J gene TRBJ2-2; 8 bases map to TRBD1. Trimming removed 2 bases from V and 3 bases from J; junction bases left unmatched: 5. The V gene's germline CDR1 is LGHDT and CDR2 YNNKEL (reference sequence). The CDR3 is made up of 16 amino acids. DNA of the CDR3: TGTGCCAGCAGCCAACGGACAGGGAGACACACCGGGGAGCTGTTTTTG. Amino acids: CASSQRTGRHTGELFL.

This clonotype was picked up a small number of times. The V and J genes are TRBV20-1 and TRBJ2-4; perhaps D is TRBD1 or TRBD2 (5 bases each). Trimming pared 5 bases from V and 8 bases from J, leaving 13 bases between. The CDR3 covers 12 residues. CDR1 DFQATT and CDR2 SNEGSKA come from the germline V gene (reference sequence). The CDR3 DNA sequence: TGCAGTGCTCCAACAGTGGGACACATTCAGTACTTC. Translating it yields CSAPTVGHIQYF.

Points on this clonotype: Since a much larger clone is just one base distant, this may be a read error. The chain recombines TRBV15 with TRBJ2-5, with D tentatively TRBD1 or TRBD2 (6 bases each). This CDR3 has 15 amino acids. Germline values: CDR1 LNHNV, CDR2 YYDKDF (reference sequence). V shed 4 bases and J shed 8 bases, with 20 bases lying between them. The CDR3 loop is CATSKEGGPRDTQYF. The CDR3, as DNA: TGTGCCACCAGCAAGGAGGGGGGCCCCAGAGATACCCAGTACTTC.

This clonotype was detected ten times or more. The chain carries TRBV7-9 and TRBJ1-6; D gene ambiguous. Trimming took off 5 bases at V and 14 bases at J, with 25 bases between the two ends. Germline-derived CDR1 and CDR2 are SEHNR and FQNEAQ (reference sequence). This CDR3 comprises 16 residues. CDR3 DNA sequence: TGTGCCAGCAGCCCAGCAAGTTCCATCCCAGGTGGGGCCCTCCACTTT. This sequence encodes CASSPASSIPGGALHF. The whole variable domain, filled in from reference TRBV7-9 and TRBJ1-6, reads DTGVSQNPRHKITKRGQNVTFRCDPISEHNRLYWYRQTLGQGPEFLTYFQNEAQLEKSRLLSDRFSAERPKGSFSTLEIQRTEQGDSAMYLCASSPASSIPGGALHFGNGTRLTVT.

Of note for this clonotype: The final CDR3 position lacks the conserved phenylalanine or tryptophan, pointing to a likely read error. Because the CDR3's place on the DNA is in doubt, the DNA is left out and the CDR3 is given as listed by TCRdb. The gene calls are TRBV6-2 or TRBV6-3 and TRBJ1-2; the table's D call, TRBD1, has no DNA check behind it. The CDR3 sequence runs 10 residues, both termini included. Germline CDR1 and CDR2: MNHEY and SVGEGT. The CDR3 here is CASSYSIGDC.

This clonotype was observed many times. This chain connects TRBV19 to TRBJ2-4, with TRBD1 as a possible D gene (5 bases). V was pared by 1 base and J by 2 bases, with 6 bases between. Germline V gene sequence: CDR1 LNHDA, CDR2 SQIVND (reference sequence). The CDR3 consists of 14 residues. The CDR3 DNA sequence: TGTGCCAGTAGTATAGCAGGGACCAAAAACATTCAGTACTTC. Its translation is CASSIAGTKNIQYF.

This clonotype was seen ten or more times. This rearrangement joins TRBV12-3 or TRBV12-4 to TRBJ1-6; 10 bases are shared with TRBD1. The CDR3 spans 15 residues. V lost 7 bases, J lost 10 bases, and 10 bases stayed unmatched. The CDR3 sequence is CASTPQTGGGSPLHF. The CDR3 coding sequence is TGTGCCAGCACCCCCCAGACAGGGGGCGGATCACCCCTCCACTTT.

This clonotype was seen repeatedly, ten times or more. The chain uses TRBV5-1 and TRBJ1-2, with 8 bases identical to TRBD1. Germline assignment: CDR1 SGHRS and CDR2 YFSETQ. V trimming: 2 bases; J trimming: 4 bases; junction bases outside the gene matches: 7. The CDR3 runs 15 residues. This CDR3 is CASSFGTGRGYGYTF. CDR3 in DNA: TGCGCCAGCAGCTTCGGGACAGGCAGGGGCTATGGCTACACCTTC.

On this clonotype itself: This may come from a read error, since a much larger clone is one base off. The chain links TRBV27 to TRBJ2-7, with TRBD1 matching 8 bases. J lost 6 bases, V lost 6 bases, and 13 bases had no gene match. Germline CDR1 reads MNHEY; CDR2 reads SMNVEV (reference sequence). CDR3 length equals 15 residues. Here the CDR3 reads CASSRRTGLNFEQYF. The CDR3 DNA is TGTGCCAGCAGCCGTCGGACAGGGTTGAACTTCGAGCAGTACTTC.

This clonotype has more than one count but fewer than ten. V gene TRBV10-2 combines with J gene TRBJ2-7, with 8 bases identical to TRBD1. V was clipped by 10 bases and J by 3 bases; unmatched bases: 14. The CDR3 contains 15 residues. Germline V CDR1 and CDR2: WSHSY, SAAADI. DNA for the CDR3: TGCGCCACCTCGGCCAAGGACAGGGCCCACTACGAGCAGTACTTC. Encoded protein: CATSAKDRAHYEQYF.

This clonotype was counted many times. This rearrangement joins TRBV20-1 to TRBJ1-2, with D unresolved. Looked up from germline, CDR1 is DFQATT and CDR2 is SNEGSKA (reference sequence). V dropped 5 bases and J dropped 9 bases, with 16 bases sitting between them. CDR3 length: 12 residues. CDR3 loop: CSAPVERSSYTF. CDR3 coding DNA: TGCAGTGCTCCTGTCGAGAGATCGAGCTACACCTTC.

This clonotype was seen ten or more times. The V and J genes are TRBV7-8 and TRBJ1-5; unclear D gene. CDR3 length: 16 residues. Germline CDR1 is SGHVS and CDR2 is FQNEAQ. The ends were cut back, 5 bases at V and 4 bases at J, with 18 bases in the middle. The CDR3 sequence: CASSPQAGITNQPQHF. The CDR3 DNA reads as TGTGCCAGCAGCCCCCAGGCCGGCATAACTAATCAGCCCCAGCATTTT.

The CDR3 nucleotides read TGTGCCAGCAGCCCCACAGGGGGAGGGAACACCATATATTTT. This sequence encodes CASSPTGGGNTIYF. The chain joins TRBV4-2 to TRBJ1-3; the match to TRBD1 covers 8 bases. The germline V gene encodes CDR1 LGHNA and CDR2 YNFKEQ. V shed 4 bases and J 7 bases; nucleotides not matched to a gene: 6. The CDR3 sequence is 14 residues long.

At least ten counts were recorded for this clonotype. The CDR3, as DNA: TGTGCCAGCAGCCGGGGCGTGGCGGAGCATGGCTACACCTTC. Protein sequence: CASSRGVAEHGYTF. V gene TRBV7-9 combines with J gene TRBJ1-2, with D tentatively TRBD1 (5 bases). The ends were cut back, 5 bases at V and 6 bases at J, with 16 bases in the middle. The CDR3 spans 14 residues. Germline V gives CDR1 SEHNR, CDR2 FQNEAQ (reference sequence).

This clonotype showed up many times. The V call is TRBV24-1, the J call TRBJ1-2, with 8 bases matching TRBD1. The CDR3 spans 13 residues. The V gene end was trimmed by 4 bases and the J gene end by 6 bases; junction bases not matched to a gene: 3. Germline V gene data show CDR1 as KGHDR and CDR2 as SFDVKD. DNA for the CDR3: TGTGCCACCAGTGACGCGGACAGGGATGGCTACACCTTC. Its protein is CATSDADRDGYTF.

This clonotype came up many times. The chain combines TRBV27 with TRBJ2-2; D perhaps matches TRBD2 (5 bases). The germline V gene encodes CDR1 MNHEY and CDR2 SMNVEV (reference sequence). The V end was cut by 3 bases, the J end by 5 bases, with 16 bases between. This CDR3 is 16 amino acids long. CDR3 residues: CASSFSSQRRTGELFF. CDR3 coding DNA: TGTGCCAGCAGTTTCAGTAGTCAGAGGAGGACCGGGGAGCTGTTTTTT.

In its sample, this clonotype was seen a few times. The J gene is TRBJ2-2, the V gene TRBV6-1, with TRBD2 identical over 16 bases. The CDR3 spans 17 residues. Trimming cost V 6 bases and J 5 bases; bases outside gene matches: 6. The germline V gene encodes CDR1 MNHNS and CDR2 SASEGT. The CDR3 DNA reads as TGTGCCAGCAGCAGTCTGGGACTAGCGGGAGGGACCGGGGAGCTGTTTTTT. Translating it yields CASSSLGLAGGTGELFF.

This clonotype was seen at least ten times. V is TRBV28 and J is TRBJ1-6; 8 bases match TRBD1. Losses at the gene ends were 6 bases for V and 9 bases for J; bases not matched to a gene: 7. The CDR3 loop spans 14 amino acids. Germline CDR1 MDHEN, CDR2 SYDVKM. CDR3 in DNA: TGTGCCAGCAGACTCGGACAGGGTACTTCACCCCTCCACTTT. This codes for CASRLGQGTSPLHF.

This clonotype was counted a few times. Possible read error: a much larger clone is one base away. CDR3 region: CASSQTQETKYF. Here the CDR3 DNA reads TGTGCCAGCAGCCAAACTCAAGAGACCAAGTACTTC. This chain joins TRBV7-2 and TRBJ2-5; D remains ambiguous. Germline CDR1 reads SGHTA; CDR2 reads FQGNSA. The CDR3 length is 12 residues.

At least ten counts were recorded for this clonotype. This chain joins TRBV5-8 and TRBJ1-1, with a possible D match to TRBD1 (6 bases). The germline V gene encodes CDR1 SGHTS and CDR2 YDEGEE. Trimming shortened V by 0 bases and J by 4 bases, and 13 bases separated the two germline ends. This CDR3 is 15 amino acids long. The CDR3 region has the DNA TGTGCCAGCAGCTTGGGTCAGGGGACGAGCACTGAAGCTTTCTTT. It yields the protein CASSLGQGTSTEAFF.

Many counts were recorded for this clonotype. The chain joins TRBV27 to TRBJ1-2; D might be TRBD1 (6 bases). The CDR3 has 14 residues. Trimming cost V 2 bases and J 7 bases, with 14 bases left between them. Looked up from germline, CDR1 is MNHEY and CDR2 is SMNVEV (reference sequence). The CDR3 bases are TGTGCCAGCAGTTTAAAGGCGACAGGTTTTGGCTACACCTTC. Translated: CASSLKATGFGYTF.

The J gene is TRBJ2-5, the V gene TRBV3-1; 9 nucleotides match TRBD2. This CDR3 has 15 amino acids. V shed 2 bases and J 4 bases; nucleotides not matched to a gene: 5. The germline gives CDR1 LGHDT, CDR2 YNNKEL (reference sequence). For the CDR3, the DNA is TGTGCCAGCAGCCAAATAGCGGGGGAGGTAGAGACCCAGTACTTC. It encodes CASSQIAGEVETQYF.